The clone carrying this T cell receptor (beta chain) came up a few times. Its antigen remains unidentified. The data originate from a study of T cells in Graves' hyperthyroidism and ophthalmopathy. Researchers amplified the TCR beta CDR3 regions from RNA transcripts. Using the HTBI primer set, a first-round RT-PCR was run on the TCR CDR3. TCRdb processed the multiplex PCR reads anew with MiXCR; each CDR3 protein has one entry. The sample has about 500,000 distinct CDR3 sequences; approximately 15% are singletons. Study-level points and caveats: Blood also showed most of the thyroid clonotypes that were expanded above 0.001.

Germline trimming cut 0 bases from V and 0 bases from J; bases unmatched to any gene: 5. Germline V gives CDR1 SGHRS, CDR2 YFSETQ. This CDR3 region has 17 residues. The material sequenced was blood. This clonotype originated in a woman aged 18-35 years with Graves' hyperthyroidism. The V and J genes are TRBV5-1 and TRBJ2-4, with 8 bases lining up with TRBD2. CDR3 residues: CASSLDGLAGAKNIQYF. The CDR3 DNA is TGCGCCAGCAGCTTGGATGGTCTAGCGGGAGCCAAAAACATTCAGTACTTC.